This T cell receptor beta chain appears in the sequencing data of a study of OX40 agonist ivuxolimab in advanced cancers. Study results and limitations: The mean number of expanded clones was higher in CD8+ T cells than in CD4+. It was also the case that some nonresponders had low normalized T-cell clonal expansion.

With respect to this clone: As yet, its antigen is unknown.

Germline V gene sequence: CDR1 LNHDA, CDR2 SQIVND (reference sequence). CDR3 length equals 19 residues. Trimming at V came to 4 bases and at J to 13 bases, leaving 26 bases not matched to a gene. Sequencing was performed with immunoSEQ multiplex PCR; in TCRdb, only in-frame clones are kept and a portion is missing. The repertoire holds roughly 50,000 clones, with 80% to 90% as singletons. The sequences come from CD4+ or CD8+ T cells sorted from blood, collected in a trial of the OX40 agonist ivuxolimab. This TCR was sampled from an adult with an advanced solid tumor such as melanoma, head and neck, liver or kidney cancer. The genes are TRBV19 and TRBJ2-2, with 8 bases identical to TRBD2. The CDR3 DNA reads TGTGCCAGTAGTAAGGACTTGAGGGCGGGGGGCCCTCTTTTCCTACGGCTGTTTTTT. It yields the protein CASSKDLRAGGPLFLRLFF. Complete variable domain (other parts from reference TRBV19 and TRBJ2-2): DGGITQSPKYLFRKEGQNVTLSCEQNLNHDAMYWYRQDPGQGLRLIYYSQIVNDFQKGDIAEGYSVSREKKESFPLTVTSAQKNPTAFYLCASSKDLRAGGPLFLRLFFGEGSRLTVL.